What follows is one T cell receptor (beta chain) and its context. The method was immunoSEQ multiplex PCR; TCRdb's version includes in-frame clones alone and lacks a portion of them. The sample records 12,000 to 15,000 clones, about 93% being singletons. This sample is part of a study of somatic mutations in cytotoxic T cells in rheumatoid arthritis. The CDR3 has 15 residues. Germline V lookup: CDR1 SGHKS, CDR2 YYEKEE (reference sequence). Trimming took 0 bases from V and 1 from J, leaving 10 bases between them. The chain joins TRBV5-5 to TRBJ1-1; tentative D call: TRBD1 (6 bases). Sequences were obtained from CD4+ T cells sorted from blood. This TCR came from a man between 70 and 80 years old with rheumatoid arthritis. CDR3 nucleotide sequence: TGTGCCAGCAGCTTGGAGCCACAGGGGAACACTGAAGCTTTCTTT. It encodes CASSLEPQGNTEAFF.